This TCR beta chain came from a study of T cell responses to AZD1222 COVID-19 vaccine. Study information: Second-dose schedules of about 4 or about 12 weeks were combined. Study-wide results and limits: Clonal diversity was possibly underestimated, and white British individuals and females predominated among donors. Nearly half of spike-specific TCRs reportedly target variant regions that are unmutated in the B.1.351 and B.1.1.7 variants.

This table comes from immunoSEQ multiplex PCR, and its TCRdb copy is limited to in-frame clones, with some not included. Among 100,000 to 150,000 clones listed, 89% were seen once. Concerning this clone: No antigen is known for it.

This CDR3 is 16 amino acids long. V was trimmed by 2 bases and J by 2 bases, leaving 15 bases between them. Germline loops: CDR1 MNHEY, CDR2 SVGEGT. The specimen was peripheral blood, collected on day 0 of AZD1222 vaccination. This receptor was identified in an adult in good health. The chain has TRBV6-2 or TRBV6-3 and TRBJ2-5, with TRBD2 as a possible D gene (7 bases). CDR3 sequence reads: CASSYGLGGAQETQYF. The CDR3 coding sequence is TGTGCCAGCAGTTACGGTCTTGGGGGGGCTCAAGAGACCCAGTACTTC.